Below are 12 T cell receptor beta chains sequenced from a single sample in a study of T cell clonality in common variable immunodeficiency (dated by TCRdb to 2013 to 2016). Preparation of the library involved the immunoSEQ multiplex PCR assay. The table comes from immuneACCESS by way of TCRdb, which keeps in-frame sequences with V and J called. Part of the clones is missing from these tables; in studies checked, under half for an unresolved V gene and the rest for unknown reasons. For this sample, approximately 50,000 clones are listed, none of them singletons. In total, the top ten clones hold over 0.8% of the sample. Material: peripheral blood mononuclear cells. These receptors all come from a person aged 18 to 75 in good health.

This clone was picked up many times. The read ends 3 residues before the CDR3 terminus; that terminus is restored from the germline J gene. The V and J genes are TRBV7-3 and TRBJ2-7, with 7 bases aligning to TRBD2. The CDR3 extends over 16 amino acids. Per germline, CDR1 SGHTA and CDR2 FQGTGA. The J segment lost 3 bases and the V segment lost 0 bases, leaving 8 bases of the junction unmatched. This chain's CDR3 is CASSLTGGEPYYEQYF. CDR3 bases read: TGTGCCAGCAGCTTAACTGGGGGGGAGCCTTACTACGAG.

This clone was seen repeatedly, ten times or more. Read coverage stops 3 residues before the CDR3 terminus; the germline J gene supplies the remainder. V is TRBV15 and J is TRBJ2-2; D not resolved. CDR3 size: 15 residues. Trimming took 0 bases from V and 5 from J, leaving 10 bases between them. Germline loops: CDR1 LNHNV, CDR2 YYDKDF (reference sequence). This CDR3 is CATSRDPPLTGELFF. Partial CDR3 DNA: TGTGCCACCAGCAGAGATCCTCCCCTGACCGGGGAG.

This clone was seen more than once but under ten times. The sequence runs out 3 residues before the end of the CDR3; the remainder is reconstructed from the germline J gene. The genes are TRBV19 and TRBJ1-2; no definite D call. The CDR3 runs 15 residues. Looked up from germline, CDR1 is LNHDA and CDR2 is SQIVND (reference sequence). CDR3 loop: CASSMGQVKYNDYTF. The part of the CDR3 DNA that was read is TGTGCCAGTAGTATGGGCCAGGTGAAATACAATGAC. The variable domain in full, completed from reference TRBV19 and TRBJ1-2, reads DGGITQSPKYLFRKEGQNVTLSCEQNLNHDAMYWYRQDPGQGLRLIYYSQIVNDFQKGDIAEGYSVSREKKESFPLTVTSAQKNPTAFYLCASSMGQVKYNDYTFGSGTRLTVV.

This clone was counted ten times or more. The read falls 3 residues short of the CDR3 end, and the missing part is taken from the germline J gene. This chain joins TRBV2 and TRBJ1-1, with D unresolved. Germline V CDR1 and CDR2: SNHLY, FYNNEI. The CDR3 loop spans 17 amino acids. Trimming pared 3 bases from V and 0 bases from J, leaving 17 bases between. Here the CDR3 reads CASSDMFPNGMNTEAFF. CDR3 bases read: TGTGCCAGCAGTGATATGTTCCCTAACGGTATGAACACTGAA. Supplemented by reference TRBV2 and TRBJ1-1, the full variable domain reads EPEVTQTPSHQVTQMGQEVILRCVPISNHLYFYWYRQILGQKVEFLVSFYNNEISEKSEIFDDQFSVERPDGSNFTLKIRSTKLEDSAMYFCASSDMFPNGMNTEAFFGQGTRLTVV.

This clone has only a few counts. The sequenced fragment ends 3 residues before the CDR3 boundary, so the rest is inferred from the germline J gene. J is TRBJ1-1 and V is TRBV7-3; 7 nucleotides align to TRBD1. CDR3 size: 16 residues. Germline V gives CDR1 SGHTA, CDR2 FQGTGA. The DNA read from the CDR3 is TGTGCCAGCAGCTTAATTTTGCGGGACAGCTCCTACGAG. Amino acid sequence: CASSLILRDSSYE. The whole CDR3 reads CASSLILRDSSYEAFF.

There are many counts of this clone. CDR3 DNA, as far as it was read: TGTGCCAGCAGCGTCCGAGGGGGCTCAGGACAGCCC. It specifies CASSVRGGSGQP. The full CDR3 protein is CASSVRGGSGQPQHF. The V and J genes are TRBV5-5 and TRBJ1-5, with 7 nucleotides matching TRBD1. Read sequence stops 3 residues before the CDR3 end, and the germline J gene provides the missing end. Trimming removed 4 bases from V and 7 bases from J; junction bases left unmatched: 11. CDR1 is SGHKS and CDR2 is YYEKEE in the germline V gene (reference sequence). CDR3 size: 15 residues.

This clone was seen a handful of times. CDR3 DNA (partial): TGTGCCAGCAGTGAAAGCCCATCCGTAGGGCCCTACGAC. Translated: CASSESPSVGPYD. The entire CDR3 sequence reads CASSESPSVGPYDYTF. This chain joins TRBV6-1 and TRBJ1-2, with unresolved D. The read gets to within 3 residues of the CDR3 end, and the germline J gene fills in the rest. The germline gives CDR1 MNHNS, CDR2 SASEGT. The CDR3 has 16 residues.

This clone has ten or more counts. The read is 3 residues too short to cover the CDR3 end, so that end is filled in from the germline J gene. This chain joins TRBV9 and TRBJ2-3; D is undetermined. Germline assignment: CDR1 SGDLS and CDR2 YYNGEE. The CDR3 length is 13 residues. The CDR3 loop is CASSVDRQETQYF. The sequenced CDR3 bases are TGTGCCAGCAGCGTAGACCGACAAGAGACG.

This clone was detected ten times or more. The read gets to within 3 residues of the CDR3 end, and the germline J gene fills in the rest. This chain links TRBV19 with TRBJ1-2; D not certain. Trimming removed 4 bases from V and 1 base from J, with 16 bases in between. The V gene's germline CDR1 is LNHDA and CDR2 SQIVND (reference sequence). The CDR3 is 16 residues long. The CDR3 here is CASSSHPPELNYGYTF. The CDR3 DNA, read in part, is TGTGCCAGTAGTAGTCACCCCCCCGAACTTAACTATGGC.

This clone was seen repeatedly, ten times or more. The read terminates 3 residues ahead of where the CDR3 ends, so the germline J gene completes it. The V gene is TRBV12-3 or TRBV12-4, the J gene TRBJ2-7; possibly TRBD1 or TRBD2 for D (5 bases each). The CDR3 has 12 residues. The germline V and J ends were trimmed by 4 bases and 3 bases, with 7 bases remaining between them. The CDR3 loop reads CASSSRGYEQYF. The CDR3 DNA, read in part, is TGTGCCAGCAGTTCGAGGGGCTACGAG.

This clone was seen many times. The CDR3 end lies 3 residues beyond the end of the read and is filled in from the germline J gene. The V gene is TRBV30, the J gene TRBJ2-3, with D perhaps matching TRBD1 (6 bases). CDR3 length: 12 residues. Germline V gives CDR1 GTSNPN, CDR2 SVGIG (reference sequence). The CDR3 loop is CAWSAQGKTQYF. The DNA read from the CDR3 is TGTGCCTGGAGTGCCCAGGGGAAGACG.

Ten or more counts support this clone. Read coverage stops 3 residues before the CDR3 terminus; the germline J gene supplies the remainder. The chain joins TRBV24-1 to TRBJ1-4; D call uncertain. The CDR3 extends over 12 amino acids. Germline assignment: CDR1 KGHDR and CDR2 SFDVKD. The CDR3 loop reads CATSDSSGRLFF. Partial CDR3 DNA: TGTGCCACCAGTGATTCTAGCGGAAGA.